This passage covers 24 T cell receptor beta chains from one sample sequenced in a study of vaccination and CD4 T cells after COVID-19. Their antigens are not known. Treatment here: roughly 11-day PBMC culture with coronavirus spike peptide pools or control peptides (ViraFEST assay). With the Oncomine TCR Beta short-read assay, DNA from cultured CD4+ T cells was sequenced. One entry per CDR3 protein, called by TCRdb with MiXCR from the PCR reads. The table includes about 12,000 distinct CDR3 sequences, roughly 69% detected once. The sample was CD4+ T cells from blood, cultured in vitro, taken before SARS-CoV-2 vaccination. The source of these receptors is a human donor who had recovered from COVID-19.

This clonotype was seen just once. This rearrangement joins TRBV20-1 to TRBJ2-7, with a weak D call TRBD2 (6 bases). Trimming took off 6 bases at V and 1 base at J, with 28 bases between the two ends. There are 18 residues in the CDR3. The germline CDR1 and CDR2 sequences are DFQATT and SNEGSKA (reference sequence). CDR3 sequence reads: CSAKRNSGPSAYSYEQYF. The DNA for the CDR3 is TGCAGTGCAAAAAGAAATTCTGGACCTAGCGCATATTCCTACGAGCAGTACTTC.

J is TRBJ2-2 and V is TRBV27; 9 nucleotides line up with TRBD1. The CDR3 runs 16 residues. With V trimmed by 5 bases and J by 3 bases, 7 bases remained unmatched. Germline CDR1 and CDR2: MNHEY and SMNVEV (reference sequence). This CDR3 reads CASSPPGQGYTGELFF. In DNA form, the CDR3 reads TGTGCCAGCAGTCCTCCGGGACAGGGTTACACCGGGGAGCTGTTTTTT.

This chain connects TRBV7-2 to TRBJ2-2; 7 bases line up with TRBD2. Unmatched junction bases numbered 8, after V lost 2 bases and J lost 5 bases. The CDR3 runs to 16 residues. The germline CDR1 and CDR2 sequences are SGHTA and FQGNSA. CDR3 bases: TGTGCCAGCAGCTTATACCCGGGCGGGGGAACCGGGGAGCTGTTTTTT. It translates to CASSLYPGGGTGELFF.

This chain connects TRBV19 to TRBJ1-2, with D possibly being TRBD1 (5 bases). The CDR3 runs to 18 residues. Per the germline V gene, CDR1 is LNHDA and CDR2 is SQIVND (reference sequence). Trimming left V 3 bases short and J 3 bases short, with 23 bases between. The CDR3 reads CASSMRESRQWGDYGYTF. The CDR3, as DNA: TGTGCCAGTAGTATGAGAGAATCCCGACAGTGGGGTGACTATGGCTACACCTTC.

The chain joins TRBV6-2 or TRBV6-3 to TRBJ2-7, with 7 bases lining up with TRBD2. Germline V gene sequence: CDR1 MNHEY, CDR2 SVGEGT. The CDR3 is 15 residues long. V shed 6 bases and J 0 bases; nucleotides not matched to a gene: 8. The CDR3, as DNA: TGTGCCAGCAGATCGGGAGGACCCAGCTCCTACGAGCAGTACTTC. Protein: CASRSGGPSSYEQYF.

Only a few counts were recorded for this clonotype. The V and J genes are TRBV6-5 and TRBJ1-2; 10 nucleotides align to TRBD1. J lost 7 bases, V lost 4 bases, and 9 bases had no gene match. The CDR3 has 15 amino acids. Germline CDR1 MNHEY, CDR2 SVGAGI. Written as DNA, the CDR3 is TGTGCCAGCAGTTCCGAGACAGGGGGCCAGGGTGGCTACACCTTC. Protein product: CASSSETGGQGGYTF.

The CDR3 protein is CASSSPGKTYNEQFF. CDR3 in DNA: TGTGCCAGCAGCTCCCCCGGTAAGACCTACAATGAGCAGTTCTTC. The chain couples TRBV7-3 to TRBJ2-1; no clear D. The CDR3 has 15 residues. Per the germline V gene, CDR1 is SGHTA and CDR2 is FQGTGA. V was shortened by 4 bases and J by 2 bases, with 12 bases between the two germline ends.

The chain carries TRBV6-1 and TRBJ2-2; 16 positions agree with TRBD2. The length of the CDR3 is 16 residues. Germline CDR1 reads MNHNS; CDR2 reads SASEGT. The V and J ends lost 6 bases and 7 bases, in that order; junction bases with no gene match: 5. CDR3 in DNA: TGTGCCAGCAGGGGACTAGCGGGAGGGCATATCGGGGAGCTGTTTTTT. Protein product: CASRGLAGGHIGELFF.

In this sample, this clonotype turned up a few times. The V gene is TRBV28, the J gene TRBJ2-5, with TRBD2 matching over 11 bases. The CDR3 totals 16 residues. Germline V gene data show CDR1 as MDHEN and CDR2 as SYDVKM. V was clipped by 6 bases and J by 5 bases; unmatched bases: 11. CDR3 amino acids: CASSSRIAGGLETQYF. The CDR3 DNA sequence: TGTGCCAGCAGCTCTCGAATAGCGGGAGGGCTCGAGACCCAGTACTTC.

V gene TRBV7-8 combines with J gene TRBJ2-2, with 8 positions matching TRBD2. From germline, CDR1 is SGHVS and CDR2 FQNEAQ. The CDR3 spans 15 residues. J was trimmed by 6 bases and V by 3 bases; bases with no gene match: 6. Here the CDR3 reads CASSFGPAGAGELFF. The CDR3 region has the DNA TGTGCCAGCAGCTTTGGGCCAGCGGGAGCCGGGGAGCTGTTTTTT.

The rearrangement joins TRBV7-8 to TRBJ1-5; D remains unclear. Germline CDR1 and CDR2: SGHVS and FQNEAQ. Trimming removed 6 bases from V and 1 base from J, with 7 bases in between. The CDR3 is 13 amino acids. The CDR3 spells CASRVDSNQPQHF. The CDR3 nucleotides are TGTGCCAGCAGAGTTGACAGCAATCAGCCCCAGCATTTT.

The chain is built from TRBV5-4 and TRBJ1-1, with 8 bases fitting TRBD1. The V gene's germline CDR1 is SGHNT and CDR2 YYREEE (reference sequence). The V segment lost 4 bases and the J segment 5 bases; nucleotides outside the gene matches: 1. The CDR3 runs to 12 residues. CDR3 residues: CASSRTGTEAFF. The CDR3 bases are TGTGCCAGCAGCAGGACAGGGACTGAAGCTTTCTTT.

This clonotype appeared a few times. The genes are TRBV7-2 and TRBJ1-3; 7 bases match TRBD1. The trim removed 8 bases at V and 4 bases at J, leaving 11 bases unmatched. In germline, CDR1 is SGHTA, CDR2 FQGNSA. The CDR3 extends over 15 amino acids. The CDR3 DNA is TGTGCCAGCGGACGGGAGGGGACAGTAGGAAACACCATATATTTT. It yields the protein CASGREGTVGNTIYF.

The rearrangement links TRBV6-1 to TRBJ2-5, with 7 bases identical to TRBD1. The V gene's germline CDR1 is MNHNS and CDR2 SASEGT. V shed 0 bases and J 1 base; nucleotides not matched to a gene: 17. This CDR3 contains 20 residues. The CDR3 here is CASSEARPQGVGRSQETQYF. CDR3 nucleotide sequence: TGTGCCAGCAGTGAAGCACGGCCTCAGGGGGTGGGACGCAGCCAAGAGACCCAGTACTTC.

The CDR3 sequence: CASSVMRQGKGINSPLHF. The CDR3 nucleotides read TGTGCCAGCAGTGTGATGAGACAGGGCAAGGGGATCAATTCACCCCTCCACTTT. This chain joins TRBV6-1 and TRBJ1-6; TRBD1 matches at 7 bases. The V segment lost 4 bases and the J segment 7 bases; nucleotides outside the gene matches: 16. Per germline, CDR1 MNHNS and CDR2 SASEGT. The CDR3 spans 18 residues.

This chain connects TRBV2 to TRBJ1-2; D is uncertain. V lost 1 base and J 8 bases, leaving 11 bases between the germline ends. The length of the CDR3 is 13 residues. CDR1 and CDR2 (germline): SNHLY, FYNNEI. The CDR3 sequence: CASSEGYEGGYTF. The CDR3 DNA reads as TGTGCCAGCAGTGAAGGGTATGAAGGCGGCTACACCTTC.

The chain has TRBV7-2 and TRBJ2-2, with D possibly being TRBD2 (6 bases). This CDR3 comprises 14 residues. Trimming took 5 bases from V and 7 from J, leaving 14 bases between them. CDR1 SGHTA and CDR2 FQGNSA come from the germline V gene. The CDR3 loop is CASSRGGVGGELFF. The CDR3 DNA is TGTGCCAGCAGCAGAGGCGGGGTTGGCGGGGAGCTGTTTTTT.

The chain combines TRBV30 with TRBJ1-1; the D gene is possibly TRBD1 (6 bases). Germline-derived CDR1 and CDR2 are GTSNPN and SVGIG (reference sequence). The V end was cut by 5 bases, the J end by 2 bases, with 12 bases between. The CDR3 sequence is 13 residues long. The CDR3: CAWSRGGNTEAFF. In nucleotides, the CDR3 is TGTGCCTGGTCCCGAGGGGGTAACACTGAAGCTTTCTTT.

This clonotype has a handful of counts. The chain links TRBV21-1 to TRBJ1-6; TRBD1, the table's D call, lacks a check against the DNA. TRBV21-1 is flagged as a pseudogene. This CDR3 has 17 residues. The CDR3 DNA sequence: TGTGCCAGCAGAGGACAGAGCACAAGCTCCTATAATTCACCCCTCCACTTT. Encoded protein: CASRGQSTSSYNSPLHF.

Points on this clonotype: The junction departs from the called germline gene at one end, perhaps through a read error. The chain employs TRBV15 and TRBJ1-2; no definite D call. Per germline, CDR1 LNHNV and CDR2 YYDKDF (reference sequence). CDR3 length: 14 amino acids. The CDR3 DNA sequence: TGTGTCACCAGCAGAGATTATAGGGTAACTGGCTACACCTTC. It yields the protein CVTSRDYRVTGYTF.

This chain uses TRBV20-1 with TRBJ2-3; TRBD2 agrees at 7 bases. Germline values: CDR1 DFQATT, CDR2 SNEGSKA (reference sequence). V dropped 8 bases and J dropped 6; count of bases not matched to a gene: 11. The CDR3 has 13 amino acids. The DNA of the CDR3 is TGCAGTATCGATAGGCGGGAGCGGGATACGCAGTATTTT. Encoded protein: CSIDRRERDTQYF.

In nucleotides, the CDR3 is TGTGCCAGTAGTATCGGCAGGGAAGGGTATGGCTACACCTTC. Translating gives CASSIGREGYGYTF. The V call is TRBV19, the J call TRBJ1-2; perhaps TRBD1 as D (5 bases). CDR3 size: 14 residues. The V and J ends lost 3 bases and 5 bases respectively, with 13 bases between them. Germline V CDR1 and CDR2: LNHDA, SQIVND (reference sequence).

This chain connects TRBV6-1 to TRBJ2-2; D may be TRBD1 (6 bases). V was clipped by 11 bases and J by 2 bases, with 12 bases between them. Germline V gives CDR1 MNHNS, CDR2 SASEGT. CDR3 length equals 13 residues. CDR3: CACRDTNTGELFF. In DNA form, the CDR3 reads TGTGCCTGCCGGGACACTAACACCGGGGAGCTGTTTTTT.

CDR3 protein: CASGGQPAYSPLHF. For the CDR3, the DNA is TGTGCCAGCGGGGGACAGCCTGCCTATTCACCCCTCCACTTT. The chain is built from TRBV2 and TRBJ1-6; the match to TRBD1 covers 7 bases. V lost 8 bases, J lost 8 bases, and 9 bases stayed unmatched. CDR1 SNHLY and CDR2 FYNNEI come from the germline V gene. The CDR3 contains 14 residues.